This TCR beta chain emerged from a study of cytomegalovirus exposure and HLA in healthy donors. PCR employed 60 Vbeta and 13 Jbeta primers. Assay: immunoSEQ multiplex PCR; the TCRdb copy retains only in-frame clones and omits some. The data show 150,000 to 200,000 clones, around 63% seen once. The V gene's germline CDR1 is LGHNA and CDR2 YNFKEQ. This CDR3 comprises 12 residues. J lost 10 bases, V lost 3 bases, and 5 bases had no gene match. Sequencing input: PBMCs. The chain has TRBV4-2 and TRBJ2-7; 8 nucleotides align to TRBD1. The receptor's source is a woman between 18 and 30 years old in good health and CMV-seropositive. CDR3 protein: CASSQATGVQYF. DNA of the CDR3: TGTGCCAGCAGCCAGGCGACAGGGGTCCAGTACTTC.